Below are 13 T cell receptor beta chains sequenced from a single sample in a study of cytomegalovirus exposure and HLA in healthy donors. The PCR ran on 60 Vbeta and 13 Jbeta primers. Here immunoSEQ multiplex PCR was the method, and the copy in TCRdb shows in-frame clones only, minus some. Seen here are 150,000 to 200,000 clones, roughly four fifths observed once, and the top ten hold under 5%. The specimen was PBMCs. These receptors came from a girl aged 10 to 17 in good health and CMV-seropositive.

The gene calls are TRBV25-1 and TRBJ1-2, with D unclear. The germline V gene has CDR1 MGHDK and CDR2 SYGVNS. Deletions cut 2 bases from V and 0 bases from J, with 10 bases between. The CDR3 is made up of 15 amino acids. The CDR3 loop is CASSEEGLTNYGYTF. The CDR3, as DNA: TGTGCCAGCAGTGAAGAGGGATTAACTAACTATGGCTACACCTTC.

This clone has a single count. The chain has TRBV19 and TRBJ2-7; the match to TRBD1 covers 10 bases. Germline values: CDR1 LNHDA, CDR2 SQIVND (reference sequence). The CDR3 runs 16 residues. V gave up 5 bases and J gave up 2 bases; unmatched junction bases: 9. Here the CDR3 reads CASSPRGTGVTYEQYF. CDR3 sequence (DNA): TGTGCCAGTAGTCCCCGGGGGACAGGGGTAACCTACGAGCAGTACTTC. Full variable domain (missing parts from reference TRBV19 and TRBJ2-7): DGGITQSPKYLFRKEGQNVTLSCEQNLNHDAMYWYRQDPGQGLRLIYYSQIVNDFQKGDIAEGYSVSREKKESFPLTVTSAQKNPTAFYLCASSPRGTGVTYEQYFGPGTRLTVT.

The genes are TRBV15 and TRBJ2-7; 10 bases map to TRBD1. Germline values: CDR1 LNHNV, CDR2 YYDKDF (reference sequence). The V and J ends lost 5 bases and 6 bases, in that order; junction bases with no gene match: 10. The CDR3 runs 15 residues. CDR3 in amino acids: CATSDSRDRGLEQYF. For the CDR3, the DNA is TGTGCCACCAGCGACTCCCGGGACAGGGGTCTCGAGCAGTACTTC.

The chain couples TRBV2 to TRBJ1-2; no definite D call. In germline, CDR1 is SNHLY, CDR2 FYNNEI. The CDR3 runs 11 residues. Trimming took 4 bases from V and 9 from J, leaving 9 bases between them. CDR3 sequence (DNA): TGTGCCAGCAGTGTCTTTGAGAGCTACACCTTC. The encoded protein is CASSVFESYTF.

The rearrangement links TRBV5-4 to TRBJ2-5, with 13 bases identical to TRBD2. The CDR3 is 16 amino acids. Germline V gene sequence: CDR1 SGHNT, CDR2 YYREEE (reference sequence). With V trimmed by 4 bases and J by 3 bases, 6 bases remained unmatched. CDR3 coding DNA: TGTGCCAGCAGCCCAACAGGACTAGCGGGGGAAGAGACCCAGTACTTC. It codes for CASSPTGLAGEETQYF.

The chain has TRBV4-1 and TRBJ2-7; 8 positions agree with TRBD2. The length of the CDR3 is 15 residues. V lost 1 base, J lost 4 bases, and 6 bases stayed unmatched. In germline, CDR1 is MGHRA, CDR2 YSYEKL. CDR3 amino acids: CASSQVAGGPYEQYF. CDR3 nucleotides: TGCGCCAGCAGCCAAGTGGCGGGGGGCCCTTACGAGCAGTACTTC.

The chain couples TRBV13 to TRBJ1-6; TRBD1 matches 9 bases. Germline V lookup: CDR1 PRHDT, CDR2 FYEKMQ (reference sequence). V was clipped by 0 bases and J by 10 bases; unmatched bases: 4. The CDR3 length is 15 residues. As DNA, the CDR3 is TGTGCCAGCAGCTTAGGCACAGGGGGCGGATCACCCCTCCACTTT. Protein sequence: CASSLGTGGGSPLHF.

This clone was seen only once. The CDR3 loop reads CASSPGQVLGAFF. CDR3 coding DNA: TGTGCCAGCAGTCCCGGACAGGTTCTAGGAGCTTTCTTT. V is TRBV28 and J is TRBJ1-1; 7 bases are shared with TRBD1. CDR1 is MDHEN, CDR2 SYDVKM, per germline. The CDR3 is 13 amino acids. After removal of 5 bases from V and 10 bases from J, the junction contained 10 bases not matched to a gene. The variable domain in full, with the rest retrieved from reference TRBV28 and TRBJ1-1, is DVKVTQSSRYLVKRTGEKVFLECVQDMDHENMFWYRQDPGLGLRLIYFSYDVKMKEKGDIPEGYSVSREKKERFSLILESASTNQTSMYLCASSPGQVLGAFFGQGTRLTVV.

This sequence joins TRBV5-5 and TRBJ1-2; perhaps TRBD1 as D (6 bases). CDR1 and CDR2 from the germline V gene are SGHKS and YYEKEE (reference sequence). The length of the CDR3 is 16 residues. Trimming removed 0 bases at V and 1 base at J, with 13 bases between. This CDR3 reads CASSLVGTSNNYGYTF. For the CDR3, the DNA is TGTGCCAGCAGCTTGGTAGGGACATCCAATAACTATGGCTACACCTTC.

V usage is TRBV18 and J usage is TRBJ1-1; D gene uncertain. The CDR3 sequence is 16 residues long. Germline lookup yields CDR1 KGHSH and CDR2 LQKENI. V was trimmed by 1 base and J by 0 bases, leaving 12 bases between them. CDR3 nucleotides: TGTGCCAGCTCACCACAGGAGGGCCTGGTGAACACTGAAGCTTTCTTT. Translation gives CASSPQEGLVNTEAFF.

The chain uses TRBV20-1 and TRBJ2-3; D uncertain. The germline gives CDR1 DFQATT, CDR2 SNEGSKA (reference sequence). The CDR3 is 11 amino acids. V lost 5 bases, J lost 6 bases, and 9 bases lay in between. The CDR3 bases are TGCAGTGCTCTTTCGGAGGATACGCAGTATTTT. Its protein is CSALSEDTQYF.

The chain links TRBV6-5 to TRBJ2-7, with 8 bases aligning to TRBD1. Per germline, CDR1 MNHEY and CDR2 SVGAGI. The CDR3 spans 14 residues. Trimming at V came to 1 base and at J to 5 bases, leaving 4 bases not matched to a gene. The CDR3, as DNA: TGTGCCAGCAGTTACTTGCAGGGGGCTAACGAGCAGTACTTC. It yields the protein CASSYLQGANEQYF.

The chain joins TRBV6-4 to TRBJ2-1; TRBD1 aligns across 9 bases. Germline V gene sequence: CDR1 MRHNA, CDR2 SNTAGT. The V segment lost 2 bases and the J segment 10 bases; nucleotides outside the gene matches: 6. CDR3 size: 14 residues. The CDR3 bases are TGTGCCAGCAGTGACGGACAGGGGACGGGAGAGCAGTTCTTC. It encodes CASSDGQGTGEQFF.